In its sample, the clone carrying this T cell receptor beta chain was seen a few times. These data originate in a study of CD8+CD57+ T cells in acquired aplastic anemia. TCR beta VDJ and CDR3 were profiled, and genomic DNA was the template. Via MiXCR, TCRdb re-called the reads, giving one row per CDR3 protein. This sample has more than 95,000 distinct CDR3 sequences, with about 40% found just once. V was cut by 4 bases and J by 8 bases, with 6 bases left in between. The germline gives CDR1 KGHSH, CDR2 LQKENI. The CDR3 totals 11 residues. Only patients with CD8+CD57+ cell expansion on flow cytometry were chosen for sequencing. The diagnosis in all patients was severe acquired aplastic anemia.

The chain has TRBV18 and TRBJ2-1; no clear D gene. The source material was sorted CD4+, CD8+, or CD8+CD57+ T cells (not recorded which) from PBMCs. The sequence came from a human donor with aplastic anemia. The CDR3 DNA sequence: TGTGCCAGCTCACTGTCTGATGAGCAGTTCTTC. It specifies CASSLSDEQFF.